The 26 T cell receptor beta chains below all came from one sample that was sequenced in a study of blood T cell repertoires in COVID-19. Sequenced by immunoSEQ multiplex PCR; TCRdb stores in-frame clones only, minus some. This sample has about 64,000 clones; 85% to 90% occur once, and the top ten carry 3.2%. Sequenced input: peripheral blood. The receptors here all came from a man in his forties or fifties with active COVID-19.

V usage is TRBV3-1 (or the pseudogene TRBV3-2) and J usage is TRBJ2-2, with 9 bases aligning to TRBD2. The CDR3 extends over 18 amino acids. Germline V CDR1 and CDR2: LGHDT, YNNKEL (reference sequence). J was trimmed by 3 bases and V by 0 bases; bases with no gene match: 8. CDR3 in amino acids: CASSQELAGGLDTGELFF. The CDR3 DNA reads TGTGCCAGCAGCCAAGAGTTGGCGGGGGGGCTAGACACCGGGGAGCTGTTTTTT.

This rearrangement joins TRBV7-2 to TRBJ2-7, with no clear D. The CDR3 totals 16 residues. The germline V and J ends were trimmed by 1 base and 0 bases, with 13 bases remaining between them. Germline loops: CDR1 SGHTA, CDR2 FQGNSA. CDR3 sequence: CASSLVGGRSSYEQYF. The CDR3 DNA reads TGTGCCAGCAGCTTAGTAGGCGGTAGGAGCTCCTACGAGCAGTACTTC.

The CDR3 DNA is TGCGCCAGCAGCCAAGGGATAGCGGGGACTACCACAGATACGCAGTATTTT. Protein sequence: CASSQGIAGTTTDTQYF. The chain has TRBV4-1 and TRBJ2-3; TRBD2 matches 8 bases. This CDR3 spans 17 amino acids. J was trimmed by 2 bases and V by 1 base; bases with no gene match: 8. Germline V CDR1 and CDR2: MGHRA, YSYEKL.

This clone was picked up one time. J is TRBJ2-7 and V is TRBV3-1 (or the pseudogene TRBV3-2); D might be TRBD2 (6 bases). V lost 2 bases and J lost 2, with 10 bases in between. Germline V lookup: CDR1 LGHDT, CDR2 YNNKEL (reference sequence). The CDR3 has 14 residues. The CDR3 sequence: CASSQKGGAYEQYF. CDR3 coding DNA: TGTGCCAGCAGCCAAAAAGGAGGGGCCTACGAGCAGTACTTC.

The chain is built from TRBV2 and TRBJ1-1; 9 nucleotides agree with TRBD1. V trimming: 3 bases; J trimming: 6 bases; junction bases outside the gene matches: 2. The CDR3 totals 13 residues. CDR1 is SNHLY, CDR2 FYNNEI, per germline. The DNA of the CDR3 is TGTGCCAGCAGTGATAACAGGGGGCCTGAAGCTTTCTTT. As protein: CASSDNRGPEAFF.

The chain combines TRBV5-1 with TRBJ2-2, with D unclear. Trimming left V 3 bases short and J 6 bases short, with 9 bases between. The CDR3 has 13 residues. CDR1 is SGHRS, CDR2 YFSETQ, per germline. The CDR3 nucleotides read TGCGCCAGCAGCTCAGGCTTTTCCGGGGAGCTGTTTTTT. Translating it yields CASSSGFSGELFF.

The CDR3 nucleotides read TGTGCCAGCAGCGTAGAAGGAGGGTTAGTTAGTCCCCTCCACTTT. Residues: CASSVEGGLVSPLHF. This rearrangement joins TRBV9 to TRBJ1-6; unclear D gene. The CDR3 extends over 15 amino acids. The ends were cut back, 0 bases at V and 13 bases at J, with 17 bases in the middle. Germline-derived CDR1 and CDR2 are SGDLS and YYNGEE.

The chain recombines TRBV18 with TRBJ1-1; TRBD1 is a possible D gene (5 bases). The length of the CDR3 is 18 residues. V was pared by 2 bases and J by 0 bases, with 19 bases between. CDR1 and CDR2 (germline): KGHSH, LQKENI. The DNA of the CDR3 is TGTGCCAGCTCACCAATCTCTTGGGGGGATGGGATGAACACTGAAGCTTTCTTT. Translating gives CASSPISWGDGMNTEAFF.

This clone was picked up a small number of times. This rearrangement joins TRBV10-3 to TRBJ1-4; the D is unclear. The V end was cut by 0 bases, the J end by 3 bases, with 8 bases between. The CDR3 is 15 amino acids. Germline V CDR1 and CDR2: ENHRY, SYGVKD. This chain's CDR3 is CAISESGWSNEKLFF. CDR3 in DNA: TGTGCCATCAGTGAGTCCGGGTGGTCTAATGAAAAACTGTTTTTT.

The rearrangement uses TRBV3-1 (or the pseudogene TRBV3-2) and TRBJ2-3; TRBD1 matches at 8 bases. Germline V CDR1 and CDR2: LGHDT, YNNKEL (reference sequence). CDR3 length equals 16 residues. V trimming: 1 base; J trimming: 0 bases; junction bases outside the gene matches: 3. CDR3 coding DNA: TGTGCCAGCAGCCAAGGTTGGACAGGGAGCACAGATACGCAGTATTTT. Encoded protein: CASSQGWTGSTDTQYF.

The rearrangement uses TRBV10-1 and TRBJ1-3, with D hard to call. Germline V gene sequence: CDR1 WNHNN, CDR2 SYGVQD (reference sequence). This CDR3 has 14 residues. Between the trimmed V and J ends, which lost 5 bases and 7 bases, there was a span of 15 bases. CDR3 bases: TGCGCCAGCAGTTGGGCACTCACCCGGAACACCATATATTTT. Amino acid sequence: CASSWALTRNTIYF.

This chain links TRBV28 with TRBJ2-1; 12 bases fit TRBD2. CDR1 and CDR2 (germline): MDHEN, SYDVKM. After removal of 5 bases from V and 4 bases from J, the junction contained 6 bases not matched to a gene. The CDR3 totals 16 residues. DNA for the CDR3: TGTGCCAGCAGTCCCACGACTAGCGGGGGTTACAATGAGCAGTTCTTC. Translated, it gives CASSPTTSGGYNEQFF.

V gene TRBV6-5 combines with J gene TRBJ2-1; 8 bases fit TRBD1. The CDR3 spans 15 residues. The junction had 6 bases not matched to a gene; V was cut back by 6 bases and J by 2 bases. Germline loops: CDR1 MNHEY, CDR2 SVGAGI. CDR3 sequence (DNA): TGTGCCAGCAGGATAGACAGGGGACCCTACAATGAGCAGTTCTTC. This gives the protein CASRIDRGPYNEQFF.

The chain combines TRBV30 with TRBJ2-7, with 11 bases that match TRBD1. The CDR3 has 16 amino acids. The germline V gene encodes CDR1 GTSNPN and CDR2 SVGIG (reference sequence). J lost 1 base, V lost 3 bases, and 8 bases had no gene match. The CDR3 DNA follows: TGTGCCTGGAGGGCCTTTGGGACAGGGGGTTCCTACGAGCAGTACTTC. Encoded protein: CAWRAFGTGGSYEQYF.

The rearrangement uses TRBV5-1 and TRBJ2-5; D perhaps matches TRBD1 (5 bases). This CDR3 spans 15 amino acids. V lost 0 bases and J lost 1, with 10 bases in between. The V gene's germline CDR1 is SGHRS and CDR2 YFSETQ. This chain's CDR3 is CASSLDAGIQETQYF. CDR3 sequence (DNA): TGCGCCAGCAGCTTGGATGCAGGGATCCAAGAGACCCAGTACTTC.

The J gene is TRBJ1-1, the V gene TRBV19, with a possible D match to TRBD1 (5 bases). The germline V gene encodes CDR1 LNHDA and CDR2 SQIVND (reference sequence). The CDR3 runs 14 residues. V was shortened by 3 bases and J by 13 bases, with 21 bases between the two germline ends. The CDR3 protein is CASSIWGTPRVDFF. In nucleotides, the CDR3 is TGTGCCAGTAGTATCTGGGGCACCCCGCGTGTTGATTTCTTT. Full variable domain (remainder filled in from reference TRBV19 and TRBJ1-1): DGGITQSPKYLFRKEGQNVTLSCEQNLNHDAMYWYRQDPGQGLRLIYYSQIVNDFQKGDIAEGYSVSREKKESFPLTVTSAQKNPTAFYLCASSIWGTPRVDFFGQGTRLTVV.

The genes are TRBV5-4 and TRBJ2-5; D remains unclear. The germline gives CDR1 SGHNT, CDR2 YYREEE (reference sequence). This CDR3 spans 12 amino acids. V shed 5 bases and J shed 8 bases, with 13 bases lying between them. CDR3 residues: CASSAQRETQYF. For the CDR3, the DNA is TGTGCCAGCAGTGCTCAAAGAGAAACCCAGTACTTC.

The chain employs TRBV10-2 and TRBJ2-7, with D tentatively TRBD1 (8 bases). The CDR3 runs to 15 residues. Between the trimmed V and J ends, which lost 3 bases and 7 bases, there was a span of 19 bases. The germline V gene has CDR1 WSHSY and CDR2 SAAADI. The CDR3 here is CASSERGTGAGEQYF. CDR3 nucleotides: TGCGCCAGCAGTGAAAGAGGGACAGGAGCGGGGGAGCAGTACTTC.

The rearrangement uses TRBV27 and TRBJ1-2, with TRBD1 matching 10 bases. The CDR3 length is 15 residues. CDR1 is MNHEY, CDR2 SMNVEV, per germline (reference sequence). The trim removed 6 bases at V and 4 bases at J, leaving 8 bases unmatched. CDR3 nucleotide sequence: TGTGCCAGCAGGGTAGACAGGGGGCAGGGCTATGGCTACACCTTC. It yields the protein CASRVDRGQGYGYTF.

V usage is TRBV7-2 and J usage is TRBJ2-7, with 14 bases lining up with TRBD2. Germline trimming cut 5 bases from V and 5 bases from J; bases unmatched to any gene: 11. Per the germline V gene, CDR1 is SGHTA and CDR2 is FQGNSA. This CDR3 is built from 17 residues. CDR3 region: CASSPWVTSGRVHEQYF. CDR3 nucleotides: TGTGCCAGCAGCCCCTGGGTGACTAGCGGGAGGGTCCACGAGCAGTACTTC.

Here the CDR3 reads CASSPPTGGYEQYF. DNA for the CDR3: TGTGCCAGCAGCCCCCCCACAGGGGGCTACGAGCAGTACTTC. V usage is TRBV6-5 and J usage is TRBJ2-7, with 8 bases matching TRBD1. The CDR3 length is 14 residues. CDR1 is MNHEY and CDR2 is SVGAGI in the germline V gene. Trimming took 6 bases from V and 3 from J; bases not matched to a gene: 7.

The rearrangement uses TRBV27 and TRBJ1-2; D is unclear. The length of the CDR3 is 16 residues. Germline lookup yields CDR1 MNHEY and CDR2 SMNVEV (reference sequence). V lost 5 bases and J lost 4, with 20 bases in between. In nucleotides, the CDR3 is TGTGCCAGCAGTCCTTCGGCAGAGCGCCCCTTCTATGGCTACACCTTC. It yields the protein CASSPSAERPFYGYTF.

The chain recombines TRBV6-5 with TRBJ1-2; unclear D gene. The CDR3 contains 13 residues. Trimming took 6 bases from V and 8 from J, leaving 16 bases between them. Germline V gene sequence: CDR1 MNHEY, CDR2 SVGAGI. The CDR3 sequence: CASSGLLRAGYTF. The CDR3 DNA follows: TGTGCCAGCAGCGGACTCCTTCGGGCAGGCTACACCTTC.

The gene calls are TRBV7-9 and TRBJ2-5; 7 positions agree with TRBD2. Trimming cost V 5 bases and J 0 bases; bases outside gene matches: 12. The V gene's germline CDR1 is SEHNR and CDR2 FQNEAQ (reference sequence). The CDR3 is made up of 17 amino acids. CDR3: CASSPGGGGGYQETQYF. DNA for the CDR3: TGTGCCAGCAGCCCGGGCGGGGGAGGAGGGTACCAAGAGACCCAGTACTTC.

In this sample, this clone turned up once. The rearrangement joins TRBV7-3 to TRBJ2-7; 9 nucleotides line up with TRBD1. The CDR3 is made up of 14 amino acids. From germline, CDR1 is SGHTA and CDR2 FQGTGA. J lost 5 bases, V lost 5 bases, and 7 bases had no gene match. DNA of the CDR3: TGTGCCAGCAGCCCAGGGACAGGGTCGGACGAGCAGTACTTC. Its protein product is CASSPGTGSDEQYF.

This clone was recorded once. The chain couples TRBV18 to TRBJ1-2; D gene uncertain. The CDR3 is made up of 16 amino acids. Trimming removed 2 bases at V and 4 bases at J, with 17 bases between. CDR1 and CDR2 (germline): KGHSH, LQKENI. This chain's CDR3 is CASSPGSGLPIYGYTF. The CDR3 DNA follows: TGTGCCAGCTCACCAGGGTCGGGTCTCCCAATCTATGGCTACACCTTC.